The clone carrying this T cell receptor beta chain was counted ten times or more. What it binds is unknown. Specified time point: newly diagnosed GD, antithyroid drugs for less than 3 months. RNA isolated from PBMCs was used to make the TCR library. V lost 0 bases and J 7 bases, leaving 13 bases between the germline ends. The CDR3 is 14 amino acids. Germline loops: CDR1 ENHRY, CDR2 SYGVKD. To make TCR beta libraries, researchers used iRepertoire HTBI primers and Arm-PCR of CDR3 regions. TCRdb re-analysed the multiplex PCR reads in MiXCR, keeping a single row per CDR3 protein. This table holds almost 450,000 distinct CDR3 sequences, roughly 17% found once. This record belongs to a study of regulatory T cells in long-lasting Graves disease. Study results and caveats: Persistent disease samples used TRBV28, TRBJ1-2 and TRBJ2-5 preferentially.

This sample also belongs to another study, concerning T cells in Graves' hyperthyroidism and ophthalmopathy. From that study: Based on clinical symptoms, serum thyroxine and TRAb, thyroid ultrasound and orbital computed tomography, diagnoses were reached. Most thyroid clonotypes expanded above 0.001 were also detected in blood.

The chain is built from TRBV10-3 and TRBJ2-7; the D gene is possibly TRBD2 (6 bases). Material: peripheral blood mononuclear cells (PBMCs), obtained at new diagnosis, from a patient treated with antithyroid drugs. The receptor's source is a woman aged 25 to 39 with Graves disease. The CDR3 region is CAISESAGGREQYF. CDR3 sequence (DNA): TGTGCCATCAGTGAGTCGGCCGGGGGAAGGGAGCAGTACTTC.